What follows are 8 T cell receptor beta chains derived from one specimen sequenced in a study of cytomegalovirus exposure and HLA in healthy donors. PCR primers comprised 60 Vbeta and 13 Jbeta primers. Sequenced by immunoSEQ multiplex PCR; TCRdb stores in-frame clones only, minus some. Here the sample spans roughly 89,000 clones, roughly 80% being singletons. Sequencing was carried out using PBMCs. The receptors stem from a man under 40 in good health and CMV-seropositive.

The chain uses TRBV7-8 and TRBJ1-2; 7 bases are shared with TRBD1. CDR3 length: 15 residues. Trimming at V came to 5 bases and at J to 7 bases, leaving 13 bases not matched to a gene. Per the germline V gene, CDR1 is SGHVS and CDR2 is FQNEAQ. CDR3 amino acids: CASSTDRPGSGGYTF. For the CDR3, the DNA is TGTGCCAGCAGCACGGACAGGCCTGGGTCTGGTGGCTACACCTTC.

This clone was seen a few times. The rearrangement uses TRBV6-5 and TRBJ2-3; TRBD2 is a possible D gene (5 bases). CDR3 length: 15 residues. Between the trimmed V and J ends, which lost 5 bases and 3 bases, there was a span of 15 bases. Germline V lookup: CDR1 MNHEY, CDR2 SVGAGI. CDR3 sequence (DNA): TGTGCCAGCAGTCCCCGGAGTCGGGGAACAGATACGCAGTATTTT. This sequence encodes CASSPRSRGTDTQYF.

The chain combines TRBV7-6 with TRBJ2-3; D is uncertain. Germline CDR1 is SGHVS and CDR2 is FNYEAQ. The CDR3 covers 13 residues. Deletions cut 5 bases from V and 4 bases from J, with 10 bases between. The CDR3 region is CASSLSPSDTQYF. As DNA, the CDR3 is TGTGCCAGCAGCCTATCCCCATCAGATACGCAGTATTTT.

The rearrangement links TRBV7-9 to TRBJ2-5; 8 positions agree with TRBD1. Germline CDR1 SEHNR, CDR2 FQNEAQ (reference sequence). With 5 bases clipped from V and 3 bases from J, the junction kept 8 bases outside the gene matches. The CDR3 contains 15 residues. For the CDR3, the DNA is TGTGCCAGCAGCCCACCGGGACAGGCAGAAGAGACCCAGTACTTC. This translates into CASSPPGQAEETQYF.

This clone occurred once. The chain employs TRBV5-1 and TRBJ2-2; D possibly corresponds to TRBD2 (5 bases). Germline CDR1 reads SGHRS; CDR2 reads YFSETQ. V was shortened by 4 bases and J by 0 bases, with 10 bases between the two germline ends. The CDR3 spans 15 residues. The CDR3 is CASSPRGSNTGELFF. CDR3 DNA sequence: TGCGCCAGCAGCCCCCGGGGATCGAACACCGGGGAGCTGTTTTTT.

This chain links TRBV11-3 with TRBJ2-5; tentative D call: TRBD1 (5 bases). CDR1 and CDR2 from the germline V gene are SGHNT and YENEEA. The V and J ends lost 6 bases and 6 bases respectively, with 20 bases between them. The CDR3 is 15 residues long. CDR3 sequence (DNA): TGTGCCAGCAGTTTCGAACCAGGGTTTACGAAGACCCAGTACTTC. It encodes CASSFEPGFTKTQYF.

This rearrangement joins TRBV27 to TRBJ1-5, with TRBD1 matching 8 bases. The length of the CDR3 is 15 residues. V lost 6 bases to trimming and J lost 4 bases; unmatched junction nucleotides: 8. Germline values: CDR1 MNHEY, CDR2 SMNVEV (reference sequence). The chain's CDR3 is CASRTQGGANQPQHF. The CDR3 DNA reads TGTGCCAGCAGGACACAGGGGGGAGCAAATCAGCCCCAGCATTTT.

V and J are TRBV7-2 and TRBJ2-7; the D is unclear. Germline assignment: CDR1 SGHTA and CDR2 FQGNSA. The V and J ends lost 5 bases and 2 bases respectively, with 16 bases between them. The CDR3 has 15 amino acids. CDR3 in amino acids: CASSPITVNPYEQYF. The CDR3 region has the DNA TGTGCCAGCAGCCCTATAACGGTCAACCCCTACGAGCAGTACTTC.